The present T cell receptor (beta chain) was sequenced within a study of blood T cell repertoires in COVID-19. The V gene's germline CDR1 is LGHNA and CDR2 YNFKEQ. Between the trimmed V and J ends, which lost 1 base and 0 bases, there was a span of 6 bases. There are 15 residues in the CDR3. Per the original data handling: Counts of nucleated cells, estimated from reference gene primer amplification, were obtained. Libraries were prepared by immunoSEQ multiplex PCR; TCRdb keeps only in-frame clonotypes and omits some of them. Clonal size and the V and J genes are those of that table, whereas D and trimming came from the DNA. The sample records 120,000 to 150,000 clones, almost 90% being singletons. This clone was detected only once.

The receptor was isolated from a human donor in a cohort sampled during active COVID-19. This chain uses TRBV4-2 with TRBJ1-4; D gene uncertain. Material: peripheral blood. CDR3 DNA sequence: TGTGCCAGCAGCCAAGTAACTGCAACTAATGAAAAACTGTTTTTT. The encoded protein is CASSQVTATNEKLFF.